This T cell receptor (beta chain) was found in a study of regulatory T cells in long-lasting Graves disease. The time point denotes: newly diagnosed GD, antithyroid drugs for less than 3 months. The TCR library was made from RNA that had been extracted from PBMCs in TRIzol. Peripheral blood, approximately 9 milliliters per patient, was collected in EDTA tubes. This clonotype showed up many times. Germline V gene sequence: CDR1 SGHRS, CDR2 YFSETQ. The V and J ends lost 4 bases and 1 base, in that order; junction bases with no gene match: 10. This CDR3 contains 16 residues. Libraries of TCR beta came from iRepertoire HTBI primers plus Arm-PCR of CDR3 regions. TCRdb passed the multiplex PCR reads through MiXCR, listing each CDR3 protein once. The top ten clones hold over 20% of a sample with 380,000 or so distinct CDR3 sequences, around 15% of them seen once. These data were also filed under a second study, of T cells in Graves' hyperthyroidism and ophthalmopathy.

The sample consisted of peripheral blood mononuclear cells (PBMCs), taken at new diagnosis, from a patient treated with antithyroid drugs. The chain carries TRBV5-1 and TRBJ2-5, with 7 positions matching TRBD1. This clonotype originated in a woman under 30 with Graves disease. The CDR3 sequence is CASSPGTVGPQETQYF. The CDR3 DNA sequence: TGCGCCAGCAGCCCAGGGACAGTCGGCCCCCAAGAGACCCAGTACTTC. Based on the CDR3 plus reference TRBV5-1 and TRBJ2-5, the full variable domain is KAGVTQTPRYLIKTRGQQVTLSCSPISGHRSVSWYQQTPGQGLQFLFEYFSETQRNKGNFPGRFSGRQFSNSRSEMNVSTLELGDSALYLCASSPGTVGPQETQYFGPGTRLLVL.